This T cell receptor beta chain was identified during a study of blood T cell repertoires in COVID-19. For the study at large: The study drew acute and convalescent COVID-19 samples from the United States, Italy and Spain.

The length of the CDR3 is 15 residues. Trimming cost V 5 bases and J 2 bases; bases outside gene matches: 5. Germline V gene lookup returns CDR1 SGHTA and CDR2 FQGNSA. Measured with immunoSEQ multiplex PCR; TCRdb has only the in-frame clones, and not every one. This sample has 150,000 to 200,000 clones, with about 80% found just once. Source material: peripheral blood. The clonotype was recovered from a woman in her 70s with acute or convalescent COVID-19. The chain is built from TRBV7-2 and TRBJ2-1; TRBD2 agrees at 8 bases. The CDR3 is CASSRGGQTYNEQFF. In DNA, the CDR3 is TGTGCCAGCAGCCGGGGGGGGCAGACCTACAATGAGCAGTTCTTC. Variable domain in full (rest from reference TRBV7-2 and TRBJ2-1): GAGVSQSPSNKVTEKGKDVELRCDPISGHTALYWYRQSLGQGLEFLIYFQGNSAPDKSGLPSDRFSAERTGGSVSTLTIQRTQQEDSAVYLCASSRGGQTYNEQFFGPGTRLTVL.